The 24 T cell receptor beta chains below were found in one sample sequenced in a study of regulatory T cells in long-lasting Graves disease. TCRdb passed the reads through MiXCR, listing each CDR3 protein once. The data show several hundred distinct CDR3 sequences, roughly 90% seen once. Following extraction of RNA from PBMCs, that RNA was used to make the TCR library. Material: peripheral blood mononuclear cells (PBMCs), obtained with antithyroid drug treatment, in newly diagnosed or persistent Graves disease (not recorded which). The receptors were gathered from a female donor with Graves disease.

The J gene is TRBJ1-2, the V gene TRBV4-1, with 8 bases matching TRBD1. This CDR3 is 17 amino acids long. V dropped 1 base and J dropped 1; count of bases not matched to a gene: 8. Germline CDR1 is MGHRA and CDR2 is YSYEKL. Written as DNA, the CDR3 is TGCGCCAGCAGCCAAGTTCCCGGACAGGGCGGTAACTATGGCTACACCTTC. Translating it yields CASSQVPGQGGNYGYTF.

For the CDR3, the DNA is TGTGCCAGCTCACCCCCGGCCTCCTACGAGCAGTACTTC. Residues: CASSPPASYEQYF. The gene calls are TRBV18 and TRBJ2-7; the D is unclear. The CDR3 has 13 amino acids. CDR1 KGHSH and CDR2 LQKENI come from the germline V gene. The V end lost 3 bases, the J end lost 0 bases, and 6 bases lay between the germline ends.

CDR3 in DNA: TGTGCCAGCAGCTCGGGCGGGGTTTTTTCTGAAGCTTTCTTT. It specifies CASSSGGVFSEAFF. The rearrangement links TRBV7-2 to TRBJ1-1; no firm D call. CDR3 length: 14 residues. V lost 4 bases, J lost 6 bases, and 15 bases lay in between. Germline CDR1 reads SGHTA; CDR2 reads FQGNSA.

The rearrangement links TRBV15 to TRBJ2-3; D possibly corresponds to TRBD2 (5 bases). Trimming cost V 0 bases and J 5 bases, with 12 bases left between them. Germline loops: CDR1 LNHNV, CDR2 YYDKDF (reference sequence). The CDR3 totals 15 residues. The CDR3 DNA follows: TGTGCCACCAGCAGAGAAGCGGAGGTGGGAGATACGCAGTATTTT. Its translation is CATSREAEVGDTQYF.

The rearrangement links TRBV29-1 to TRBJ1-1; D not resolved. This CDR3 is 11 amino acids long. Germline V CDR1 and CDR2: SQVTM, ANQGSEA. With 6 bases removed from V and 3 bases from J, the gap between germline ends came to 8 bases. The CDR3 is CSVPNHTEAFF. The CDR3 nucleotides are TGCAGCGTCCCTAACCACACTGAAGCTTTCTTT.

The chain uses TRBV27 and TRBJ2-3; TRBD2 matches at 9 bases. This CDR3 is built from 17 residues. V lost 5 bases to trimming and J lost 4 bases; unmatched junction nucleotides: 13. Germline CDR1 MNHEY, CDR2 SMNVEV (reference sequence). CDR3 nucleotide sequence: TGTGCCAGCAGTCCCACCCCTCCTGGCGGGGGGGCAGATACGCAGTATTTT. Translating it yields CASSPTPPGGGADTQYF.

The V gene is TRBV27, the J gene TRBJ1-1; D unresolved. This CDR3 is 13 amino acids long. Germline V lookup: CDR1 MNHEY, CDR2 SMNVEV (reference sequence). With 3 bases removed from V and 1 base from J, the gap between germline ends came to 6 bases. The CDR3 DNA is TGTGCCAGCAGTTTTGTCAGGAACACTGAAGCTTTCTTT. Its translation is CASSFVRNTEAFF.

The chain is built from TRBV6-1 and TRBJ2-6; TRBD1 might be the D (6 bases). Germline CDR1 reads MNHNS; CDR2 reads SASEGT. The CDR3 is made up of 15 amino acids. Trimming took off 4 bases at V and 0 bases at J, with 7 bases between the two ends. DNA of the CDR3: TGTGCCAGCAGTGGACAGGCCTCTGGGGCCAACGTCCTGACTTTC. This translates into CASSGQASGANVLTF.

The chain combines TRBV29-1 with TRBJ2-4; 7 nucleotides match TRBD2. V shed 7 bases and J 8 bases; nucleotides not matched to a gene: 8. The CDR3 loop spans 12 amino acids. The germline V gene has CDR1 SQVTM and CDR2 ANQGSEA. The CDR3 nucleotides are TGCAGCGGGGCAAAACGGGGGGACATTCAGTACTTC. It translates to CSGAKRGDIQYF.

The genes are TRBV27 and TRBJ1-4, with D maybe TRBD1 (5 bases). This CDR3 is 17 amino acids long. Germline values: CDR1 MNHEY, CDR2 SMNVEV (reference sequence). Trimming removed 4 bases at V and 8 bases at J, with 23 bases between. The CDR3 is CASSSLIDSPRGEKLFF. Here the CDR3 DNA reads TGTGCCAGCAGTTCCTTAATTGACTCCCCTCGGGGGGAAAAACTGTTTTTT.

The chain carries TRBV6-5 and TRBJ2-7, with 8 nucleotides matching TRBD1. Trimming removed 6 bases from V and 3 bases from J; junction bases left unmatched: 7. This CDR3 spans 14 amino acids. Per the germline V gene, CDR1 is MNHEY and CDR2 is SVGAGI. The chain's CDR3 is CASRPDRGYYEQYF. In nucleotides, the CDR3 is TGTGCCAGCAGACCCGACAGGGGCTACTACGAGCAGTACTTC.

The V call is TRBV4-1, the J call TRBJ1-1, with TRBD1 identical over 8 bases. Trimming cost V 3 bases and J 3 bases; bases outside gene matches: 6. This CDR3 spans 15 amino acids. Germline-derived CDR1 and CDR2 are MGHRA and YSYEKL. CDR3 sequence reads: CASSQRDRSDTEAFF. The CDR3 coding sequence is TGCGCCAGCAGCCAGCGGGACAGGAGTGACACTGAAGCTTTCTTT.

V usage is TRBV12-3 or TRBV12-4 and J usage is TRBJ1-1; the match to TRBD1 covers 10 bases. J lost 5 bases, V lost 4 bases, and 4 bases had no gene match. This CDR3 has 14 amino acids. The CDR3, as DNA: TGTGCCAGCAGTTGGGACAGGGGCTTAACTGAAGCTTTCTTT. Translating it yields CASSWDRGLTEAFF.

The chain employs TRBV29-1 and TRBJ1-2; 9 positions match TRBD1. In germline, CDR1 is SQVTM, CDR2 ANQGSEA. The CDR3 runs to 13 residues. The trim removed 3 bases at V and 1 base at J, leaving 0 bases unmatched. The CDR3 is CSVEDRGNYGYTF. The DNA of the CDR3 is TGCAGCGTTGAGGACAGGGGTAACTATGGCTACACCTTC. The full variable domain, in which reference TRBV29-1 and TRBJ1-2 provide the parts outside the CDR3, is SAVISQKPSRDICQRGTSLTIQCQVDSQVTMMFWYRQQPGQSLTLIATANQGSEATYESGFVIDKFPISRPNLTFSTLTVSNMSPEDSSIYLCSVEDRGNYGYTFGSGTRLTVV.

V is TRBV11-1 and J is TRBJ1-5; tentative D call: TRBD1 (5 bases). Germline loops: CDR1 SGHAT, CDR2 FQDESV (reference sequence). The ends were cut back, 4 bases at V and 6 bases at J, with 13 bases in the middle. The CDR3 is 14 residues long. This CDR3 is CASSSGQGGQPQHF. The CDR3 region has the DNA TGTGCCAGCAGCTCAGGGCAGGGTGGTCAGCCCCAGCATTTT. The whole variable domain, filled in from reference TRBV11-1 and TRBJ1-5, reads EAEVAQSPRYKITEKSQAVAFWCDPISGHATLYWYRQILGQGPELLVQFQDESVVDDSQLPKDRFSAERLKGVDSTLKIQPAELGDSAMYLCASSSGQGGQPQHFGDGTRLSIL.

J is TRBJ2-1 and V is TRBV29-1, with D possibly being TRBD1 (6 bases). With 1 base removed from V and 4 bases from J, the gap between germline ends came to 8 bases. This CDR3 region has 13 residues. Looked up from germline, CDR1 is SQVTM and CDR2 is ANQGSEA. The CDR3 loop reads CSVEGGRYNEQFF. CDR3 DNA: TGCAGCGTTGAAGGGGGGCGGTACAATGAGCAGTTCTTC.

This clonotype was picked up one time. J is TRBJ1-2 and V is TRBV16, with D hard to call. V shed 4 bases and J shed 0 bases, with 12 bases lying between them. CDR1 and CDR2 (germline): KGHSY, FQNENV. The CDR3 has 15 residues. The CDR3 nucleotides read TGTGCCAGCAGCCTCGGGGAAGGCTCTAACTATGGCTACACCTTC. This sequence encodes CASSLGEGSNYGYTF.

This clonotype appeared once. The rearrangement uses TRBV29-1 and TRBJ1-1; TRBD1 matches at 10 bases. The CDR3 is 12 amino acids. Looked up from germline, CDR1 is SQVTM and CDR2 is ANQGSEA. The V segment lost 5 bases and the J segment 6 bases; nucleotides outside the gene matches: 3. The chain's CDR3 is CSVRQGAAEAFF. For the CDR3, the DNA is TGCAGCGTTCGACAGGGGGCGGCTGAAGCTTTCTTT. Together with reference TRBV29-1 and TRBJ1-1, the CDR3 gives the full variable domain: SAVISQKPSRDICQRGTSLTIQCQVDSQVTMMFWYRQQPGQSLTLIATANQGSEATYESGFVIDKFPISRPNLTFSTLTVSNMSPEDSSIYLCSVRQGAAEAFFGQGTRLTVV.

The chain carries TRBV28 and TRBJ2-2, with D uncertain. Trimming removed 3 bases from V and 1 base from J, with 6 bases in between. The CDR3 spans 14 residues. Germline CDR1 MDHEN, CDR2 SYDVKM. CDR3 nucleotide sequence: TGTGCCAGCAGTTTTCGAAGGAACACCGGGGAGCTGTTTTTT. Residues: CASSFRRNTGELFF.

For the CDR3, the DNA is TGTGCCAGCAGTGAAGCGCTTCTTATATACGAGCAGTACTTC. Encoded protein: CASSEALLIYEQYF. The chain employs TRBV6-1 and TRBJ2-7, with no clear D. Germline-derived CDR1 and CDR2 are MNHNS and SASEGT. Trimming took off 0 bases at V and 4 bases at J, with 10 bases between the two ends. The CDR3 loop spans 14 amino acids.

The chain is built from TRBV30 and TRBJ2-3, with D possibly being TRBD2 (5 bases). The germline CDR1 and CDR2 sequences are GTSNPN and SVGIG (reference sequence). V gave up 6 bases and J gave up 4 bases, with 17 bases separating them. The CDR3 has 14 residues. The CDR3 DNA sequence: TGTGCCTGCACCAGAGGGTTGAGCGCAGATACGCAGTATTTT. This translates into CACTRGLSADTQYF. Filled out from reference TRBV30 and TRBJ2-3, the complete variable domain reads SQTIHQWPATLVQPVGSPLSLECTVEGTSNPNLYWYRQAAGRGLQLLFYSVGIGQISSEVPQNLSASRPQDRQFILSSKKLLLSDSGFYLCACTRGLSADTQYFGPGTRLTVL.

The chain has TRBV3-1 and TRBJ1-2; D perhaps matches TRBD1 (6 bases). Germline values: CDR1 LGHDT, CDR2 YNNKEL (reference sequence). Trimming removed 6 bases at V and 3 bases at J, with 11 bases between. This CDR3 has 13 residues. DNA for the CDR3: TGTGCCAGCAGATCAGGACAGCACTATGGCTACACCTTC. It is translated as CASRSGQHYGYTF.

The CDR3 nucleotides read TGCGCCAGCAGCCTGGACCCGGAGACCCAGTACTTC. Translation gives CASSLDPETQYF. The gene calls are TRBV5-1 and TRBJ2-5; D ambiguous. CDR3 length: 12 residues. Trimming stripped 4 bases from V and 5 bases from J, with 9 bases between. Looked up from germline, CDR1 is SGHRS and CDR2 is YFSETQ.

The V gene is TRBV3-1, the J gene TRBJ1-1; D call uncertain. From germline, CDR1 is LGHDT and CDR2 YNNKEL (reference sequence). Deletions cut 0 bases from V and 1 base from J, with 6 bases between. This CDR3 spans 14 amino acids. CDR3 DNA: TGTGCCAGCAGCCAAGATCCGGAGAACACTGAAGCTTTCTTT. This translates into CASSQDPENTEAFF.